The 29 T cell receptor beta chains reported below all come from one sample, sequenced in a study of identifying expanded T cells in peripheral blood. This table comes from immunoSEQ multiplex PCR, and its TCRdb copy is limited to in-frame clones, with some not included. The sample shows 85,000 to 100,000 clones, approximately 89% of them seen only once. The sequenced material came from blood. The receptors were sampled from a person aged 18 to 70 in good health.

The rearrangement links TRBV4-3 to TRBJ2-1; TRBD1 aligns across 8 bases. CDR3 size: 15 residues. CDR1 LGHNA and CDR2 YSLEER come from the germline V gene. V lost 0 bases, J lost 9 bases, and 7 bases stayed unmatched. CDR3 protein: CASSQEGRGRGEQFF. CDR3 nucleotides: TGCGCCAGCAGCCAAGAGGGCAGGGGGCGAGGTGAGCAGTTCTTC.

The CDR3: CASSPTSVSYNEQFF. The CDR3 coding sequence is TGTGCCAGCAGCCCAACTAGCGTCAGCTACAATGAGCAGTTCTTC. The chain combines TRBV7-3 with TRBJ2-1, with 7 bases lining up with TRBD2. Per the germline V gene, CDR1 is SGHTA and CDR2 is FQGTGA. The CDR3 has 15 amino acids. Trimming at V came to 5 bases and at J to 3 bases, leaving 7 bases not matched to a gene.

The chain combines TRBV28 with TRBJ1-3; the D gene is possibly TRBD1 (5 bases). Germline assignment: CDR1 MDHEN and CDR2 SYDVKM. Trimming shortened V by 8 bases and J by 11 bases, and 16 bases separated the two germline ends. The CDR3 consists of 12 residues. Here the CDR3 DNA reads TGTGCCAGCGGGGGGAGAACATATCCCATATATTTT. It specifies CASGGRTYPIYF.

CDR3 DNA sequence: TGTGCCAGCAGAGCCACAGGGGAGGCCACCTACGAGCAGTACTTC. It specifies CASRATGEATYEQYF. The chain links TRBV28 to TRBJ2-7, with a weak D call TRBD1 (7 bases). V was shortened by 6 bases and J by 2 bases, with 17 bases between the two germline ends. Germline V lookup: CDR1 MDHEN, CDR2 SYDVKM. This CDR3 has 15 residues.

J is TRBJ1-2 and V is TRBV25-1; D might be TRBD1 (6 bases). The CDR3 covers 15 residues. V was clipped by 3 bases and J by 4 bases, with 15 bases between them. Per the germline V gene, CDR1 is MGHDK and CDR2 is SYGVNS. CDR3: CASSDPTQGLYGYTF. CDR3 nucleotides: TGTGCCAGCAGTGATCCCACACAGGGTCTCTATGGCTACACCTTC.

The rearrangement joins TRBV11-2 to TRBJ2-5, with D tentatively TRBD2 (5 bases). Trimming removed 6 bases from V and 7 bases from J, with 18 bases in between. The V gene's germline CDR1 is SGHAT and CDR2 FQNNGV. This CDR3 has 14 amino acids. CDR3 sequence (DNA): TGTGCCAGCAGGAACCCTAGCCTCCGAGGGACCCAGTACTTC. As protein: CASRNPSLRGTQYF. The variable domain in full, completed from reference TRBV11-2 and TRBJ2-5, reads EAGVAQSPRYKIIEKRQSVAFWCNPISGHATLYWYQQILGQGPKLLIQFQNNGVVDDSQLPKDRFSAERLKGVDSTLKIQPAKLEDSAVYLCASRNPSLRGTQYFGPGTRLLVL.

The chain employs TRBV28 and TRBJ2-2; 11 positions match TRBD2. The ends lost 1 base at V and 0 bases at J; junction bases unmatched: 10. Per the germline V gene, CDR1 is MDHEN and CDR2 is SYDVKM. The CDR3 has 20 amino acids. The chain's CDR3 is CASSLLITSGRRANTGELFF. The CDR3 nucleotides read TGTGCCAGCAGTTTATTAATAACTAGCGGGAGAAGGGCGAACACCGGGGAGCTGTTTTTT.

V usage is TRBV18 and J usage is TRBJ2-1, with D possibly matching TRBD2 (6 bases). This CDR3 comprises 14 residues. Germline assignment: CDR1 KGHSH and CDR2 LQKENI. V was shortened by 6 bases and J by 6 bases, with 15 bases between the two germline ends. CDR3 residues: CASSPTTSSNEQFF. The CDR3, as DNA: TGTGCCAGCTCGCCCACAACTAGCTCCAATGAGCAGTTCTTC.

CDR3 sequence: CASSQAGGPFEQYF. In DNA, the CDR3 is TGTGCCAGCAGTCAAGCGGGAGGGCCGTTCGAGCAGTACTTC. The V gene is TRBV27, the J gene TRBJ2-7; 10 nucleotides match TRBD2. The trim removed 5 bases at V and 6 bases at J, leaving 7 bases unmatched. Germline lookup yields CDR1 MNHEY and CDR2 SMNVEV (reference sequence). The CDR3 has 14 residues.

The gene calls are TRBV7-8 and TRBJ1-1, with a tentative D call TRBD1 (5 bases). V lost 2 bases and J lost 5, with 12 bases in between. This CDR3 contains 14 residues. Germline values: CDR1 SGHVS, CDR2 FQNEAQ. The chain's CDR3 is CASSLSTGSTEAFF. The CDR3 DNA is TGTGCCAGCAGCTTATCCACAGGCTCTACTGAAGCTTTCTTT.

In this sample, this clone turned up once. This chain links TRBV5-5 with TRBJ1-3, with D unresolved. The CDR3 sequence is 17 residues long. V lost 0 bases and J lost 2, with 15 bases in between. Germline V gene data show CDR1 as SGHKS and CDR2 as YYEKEE (reference sequence). CDR3 in amino acids: CASSLGLPSRPGNTIYF. CDR3 bases: TGTGCCAGCAGCTTGGGACTTCCCTCGCGGCCTGGAAACACCATATATTTT.

The chain recombines TRBV2 with TRBJ1-4; unclear D gene. The germline gives CDR1 SNHLY, CDR2 FYNNEI. The CDR3 is made up of 13 amino acids. The ends were cut back, 7 bases at V and 8 bases at J, with 14 bases in the middle. The CDR3, as DNA: TGTGCCAGCACCGATTTTGAACAGGAAAAACTGTTTTTT. It specifies CASTDFEQEKLFF.

This chain uses TRBV11-2 with TRBJ1-4; D remains ambiguous. The V gene lost 2 bases and the J gene lost 3 bases, with 7 bases spanning the gap. Germline V lookup: CDR1 SGHAT, CDR2 FQNNGV. CDR3 size: 14 residues. The CDR3 here is CASSLTRPNEKLFF. DNA of the CDR3: TGTGCCAGCAGCTTAACTCGGCCTAATGAAAAACTGTTTTTT.

The chain has TRBV9 and TRBJ2-7; the match to TRBD1 covers 8 bases. There are 16 residues in the CDR3. Germline CDR1 and CDR2: SGDLS and YYNGEE. The ends lost 3 bases at V and 2 bases at J; junction bases unmatched: 10. The CDR3 protein is CASSGGPGQGTYEQYF. The CDR3 DNA reads TGTGCCAGCAGCGGGGGCCCTGGACAGGGTACCTACGAGCAGTACTTC.

The chain joins TRBV9 to TRBJ1-3; no firm D call. The CDR3 has 14 residues. CDR1 is SGDLS, CDR2 YYNGEE, per germline. Trimming stripped 1 base from V and 4 bases from J, with 9 bases between. CDR3 in amino acids: CASSVSDEGNTIYF. The CDR3 DNA is TGTGCCAGCAGCGTAAGTGATGAGGGAAACACCATATATTTT.

As for this clone: An end of the junction differs from the germline gene, which may be a read error. This chain joins TRBV7-7 and TRBJ2-1; 10 bases map to TRBD2. Germline CDR1 SSHAT, CDR2 FNYEAQ (reference sequence). The CDR3 totals 15 residues. This CDR3 is CASSLAGAAVNEQFF. The CDR3 nucleotides read TGTGCCAGCAGCCTAGCGGGGGCCGCCGTGAATGAGCAGTTCTTC.

The chain is built from TRBV27 and TRBJ1-4; no clear D gene. V dropped 5 bases and J dropped 4 bases, with 11 bases sitting between them. The CDR3 consists of 14 residues. The germline CDR1 and CDR2 sequences are MNHEY and SMNVEV (reference sequence). Here the CDR3 reads CASSTGPLNEKLFF. The CDR3 DNA is TGTGCCAGCAGTACCGGACCGCTTAATGAAAAACTGTTTTTT.

The chain combines TRBV28 with TRBJ1-5; tentatively, D is TRBD1 (6 bases). Germline V CDR1 and CDR2: MDHEN, SYDVKM. The CDR3 consists of 17 residues. Trimming removed 6 bases from V and 0 bases from J, with 18 bases in between. The CDR3 nucleotides are TGTGCCAGCAGAACATCCCTCAGGGGATATAGCAATCAGCCCCAGCATTTT. Its translation: CASRTSLRGYSNQPQHF.

The chain carries TRBV4-2 and TRBJ2-7, with 7 bases identical to TRBD2. V shed 1 base and J 6 bases; nucleotides not matched to a gene: 6. CDR3 size: 14 residues. Germline V CDR1 and CDR2: LGHNA, YNFKEQ. CDR3 DNA sequence: TGTGCCAGCAGCCAAGGACTAGCTGAAGGCGAGCAGTACTTC. Amino acids: CASSQGLAEGEQYF.

J is TRBJ1-4 and V is TRBV7-9; D unclear. Trimming left V 4 bases short and J 8 bases short, with 14 bases between. In germline, CDR1 is SEHNR, CDR2 FQNEAQ (reference sequence). This CDR3 contains 14 residues. The CDR3 sequence is CASSWTPEREKLFF. The CDR3 DNA reads TGTGCCAGCAGCTGGACGCCCGAGCGGGAAAAACTGTTTTTT.

This clone was recorded only once. The chain couples TRBV9 to TRBJ2-1; 7 bases agree with TRBD1. With 2 bases clipped from V and 0 bases from J, the junction kept 8 bases outside the gene matches. From germline, CDR1 is SGDLS and CDR2 YYNGEE. The CDR3 is made up of 17 amino acids. As DNA, the CDR3 is TGTGCCAGCAGCGTCCCCCAGGGGGAGAGCTCCTACAATGAGCAGTTCTTC. Translation: CASSVPQGESSYNEQFF.

This chain connects TRBV6-4 to TRBJ2-2; D gene ambiguous. V lost 6 bases and J 3 bases, leaving 8 bases between the germline ends. This CDR3 is built from 13 residues. CDR1 and CDR2 (germline): MRHNA, SNTAGT. CDR3 sequence: CASSQEYTGELFF. The CDR3 nucleotides read TGTGCCAGCAGCCAGGAGTACACCGGGGAGCTGTTTTTT.

V gene TRBV30 combines with J gene TRBJ2-5, with TRBD1 matching 11 bases. CDR1 is GTSNPN, CDR2 SVGIG, per germline (reference sequence). The V and J ends lost 1 base and 3 bases, in that order; junction bases with no gene match: 4. This CDR3 region has 15 residues. CDR3 sequence (DNA): TGTGCCTGGAGTGGTTGGGACAGGGGGGAAGAGACCCAGTACTTC. It translates to CAWSGWDRGEETQYF.

This chain uses TRBV6-7 with TRBJ1-2; maybe TRBD1 (5 bases). TRBV6-7 belongs to the ORF category, with a function that is uncertain. Trimming took 4 bases from V and 2 from J, leaving 20 bases between them. This CDR3 has 17 residues. In DNA, the CDR3 is TGTGCCAGCAGTTTCCACCCCCCACTGACAGAAAACTATGGCTACACCTTC. Translating it yields CASSFHPPLTENYGYTF.

The rearrangement joins TRBV2 to TRBJ1-5, with D possibly being TRBD1 (5 bases). The CDR3 runs to 17 residues. The V gene's germline CDR1 is SNHLY and CDR2 FYNNEI. Trimming removed 6 bases from V and 3 bases from J, with 21 bases in between. CDR3 protein: CASRGETVLALNQPQHF. The CDR3, as DNA: TGTGCCAGCAGGGGGGAGACAGTACTCGCCCTCAATCAGCCCCAGCATTTT.

This clone was seen just once. The CDR3 is CANKPNTEAFF. The CDR3 DNA reads as TGCGCCAACAAACCGAACACTGAAGCTTTCTTT. The V gene is TRBV10-1, the J gene TRBJ1-1, with no clear D. The CDR3 loop spans 11 amino acids. V lost 10 bases and J lost 1, with 7 bases in between. CDR1 is WNHNN and CDR2 is SYGVQD in the germline V gene (reference sequence).

The chain employs TRBV15 and TRBJ2-7, with no clear D. This CDR3 region has 13 residues. V lost 4 bases and J lost 2, with 9 bases in between. The germline V gene has CDR1 LNHNV and CDR2 YYDKDF (reference sequence). This chain's CDR3 is CATSTRDTYEQYF. In DNA, the CDR3 is TGTGCCACCAGCACAAGGGATACCTACGAGCAGTACTTC.

The CDR3 here is CASSINAGGNEQFF. CDR3 coding DNA: TGTGCCAGCAGCATTAATGCGGGTGGCAATGAGCAGTTCTTC. The chain uses TRBV21-1 and TRBJ2-1; the D call in the table, TRBD2, was not verified against the DNA. TRBV21-1 is flagged as a pseudogene. The CDR3 spans 14 residues.

The chain is built from TRBV4-2 and TRBJ2-7; D might be TRBD1 or TRBD2, each matching 5 bases. V was shortened by 0 bases and J by 6 bases, with 18 bases between the two germline ends. The CDR3 extends over 16 amino acids. The germline V gene encodes CDR1 LGHNA and CDR2 YNFKEQ. This CDR3 reads CASSQDLGEGAGEQYF. The CDR3 DNA follows: TGTGCCAGCAGCCAAGATCTCGGGGAAGGGGCGGGCGAGCAGTACTTC.